This TCR beta chain was obtained from a study of T-cell memory formation after mild COVID-19. Study-wide background: TCR clusters mostly belonged to single donors.

Overall study results and limits: Second-wave clones peaking on day 37 lacked confirmed SARS-CoV-2 specificity.

This clonotype has only a few counts. The antigen remains undetermined. The CDR3 has 16 residues. V dropped 5 bases and J dropped 11; count of bases not matched to a gene: 20. Germline CDR1 reads SEHNR; CDR2 reads FQNEAQ (reference sequence). Libraries for TCRalpha and TCRbeta carried sample barcodes and unique molecular identifiers via 5'RACE. Via MiXCR, TCRdb re-called the 5' RACE reads, giving one row per CDR3 protein. The sample has about 470,000 distinct CDR3 sequences, about 23% seen once; the top ten hold roughly an eighth. The sequence was collected from an adult woman who had mild COVID-19 (a few samples of this study predate the infection). Cell type and time point are not known. Sequenced input: PBMCs or a T cell subset sorted from them (not recorded which). The rearrangement links TRBV7-9 to TRBJ1-1; TRBD1 aligns across 7 bases. The CDR3 protein is CASSRRLDRPPRRAFF. In nucleotides, the CDR3 is TGTGCCAGCAGCCGACGCCTGGACAGGCCTCCCCGGCGGGCTTTCTTT.